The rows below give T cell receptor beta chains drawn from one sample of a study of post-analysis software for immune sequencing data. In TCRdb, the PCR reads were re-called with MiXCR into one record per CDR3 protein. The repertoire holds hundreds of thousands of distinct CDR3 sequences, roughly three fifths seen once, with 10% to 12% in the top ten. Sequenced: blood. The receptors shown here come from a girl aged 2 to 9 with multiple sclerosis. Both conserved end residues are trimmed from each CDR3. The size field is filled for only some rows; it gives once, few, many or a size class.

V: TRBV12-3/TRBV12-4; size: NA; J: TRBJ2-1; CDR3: ASRSRDNEQF
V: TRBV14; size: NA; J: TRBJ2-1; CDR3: ASSSMVSSEQF
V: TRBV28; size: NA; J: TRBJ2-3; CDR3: ASSSIGVPDTQY
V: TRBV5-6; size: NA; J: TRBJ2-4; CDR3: ASSPDGERAKNIQY
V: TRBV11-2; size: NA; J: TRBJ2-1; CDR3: ASSLDATEQF
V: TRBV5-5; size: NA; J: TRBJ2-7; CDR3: ASSLGTGTGLYEQY
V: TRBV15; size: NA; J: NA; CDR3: ATSSGAAGEETQY
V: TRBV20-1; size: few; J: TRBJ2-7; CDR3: SARAKQRPDYEQY
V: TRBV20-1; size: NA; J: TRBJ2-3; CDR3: SARVRQFTDTQY
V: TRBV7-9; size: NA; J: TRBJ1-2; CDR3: ASSLEYPGYGHT
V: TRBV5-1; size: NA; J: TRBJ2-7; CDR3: ASSFRDRGKEQY
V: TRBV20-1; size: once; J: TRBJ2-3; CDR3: SARERVLFGGDTQY
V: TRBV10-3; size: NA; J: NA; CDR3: AISESIGQGLFREQY
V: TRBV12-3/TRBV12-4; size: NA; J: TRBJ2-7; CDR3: ASTSSGQGRTYEQY
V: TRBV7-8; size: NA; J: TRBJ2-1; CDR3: ASSLLDYYNEQF
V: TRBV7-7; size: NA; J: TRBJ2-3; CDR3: ASSPDRSSEDTQY
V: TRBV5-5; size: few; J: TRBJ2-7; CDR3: ASSLASTYEQY
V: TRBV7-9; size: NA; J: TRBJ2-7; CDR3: ASSPPAGRPHEQY
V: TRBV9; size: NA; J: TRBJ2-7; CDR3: ASSPTNPGEADSYEQY
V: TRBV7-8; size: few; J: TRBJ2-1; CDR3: ASSRPRDRASYNEQF
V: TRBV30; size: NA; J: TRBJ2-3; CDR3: AWSVGTTDTQY
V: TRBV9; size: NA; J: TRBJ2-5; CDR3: ASSEDVRGQETQY
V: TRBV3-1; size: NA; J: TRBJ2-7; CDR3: ASSQRTGTYEQY
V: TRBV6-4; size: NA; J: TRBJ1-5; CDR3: ASSVGQGGLVGQPQH
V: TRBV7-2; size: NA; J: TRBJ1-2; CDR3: ASSSGRALGYT
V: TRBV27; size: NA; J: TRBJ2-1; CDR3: ASSSGERQF